A selection of T cell receptor beta chains follows, all from one sample in a study of pediatric ulcerative colitis. Using immunoSEQ multiplex PCR, the repertoire was profiled, and TCRdb retains in-frame clones only, with some absent. Of about 36,000 clones listed, around 78% were seen once; the top ten hold approximately 0.74%. Source material: gut tissue. The receptor source for this set is a boy under 18 with moderate ulcerative colitis. The CDR3 runs from the conserved cysteine through the conserved F or W. The D gene is left open where the match is weak.

V gene	J gene	D gene	CDR3 DNA	CDR3 protein
TRBV7-9	TRBJ1-3	NA	TGTGCCAGCAGCTTAGCGGGGAGACAAAATAGGGGCACCATATATTTT	CASSLAGRQNRGTIYF
TRBV28	TRBJ2-3	TRBD2	TGTGCCAGCAGCATTCTTAGCGGGGGGGCGAATACGCAGTATTTT	CASSILSGGANTQYF
TRBV30	TRBJ1-4	NA	TGTGCCTGGATGGGGGAAAAACTGTTTTTT	CAWMGEKLFF
TRBV28	TRBJ2-1	TRBD2	TGTGCCAGCAGTTTGGGTGGTGGGGGGGGCCTAGCGGGAGTAAATGAGCAGTTCTTC	CASSLGGGGGLAGVNEQFF
TRBV10-3	TRBJ1-5	NA	TGTGCCATCAGTGAGCAGGCAGGGGCCACGGCTCAGCCCCAGCATTTT	CAISEQAGATAQPQHF
TRBV5-1	TRBJ2-7	TRBD2	TGCGCCAGCAGCTTGACTAGCGGGAGTTACGAGCAGTACTTC	CASSLTSGSYEQYF
TRBV7-2	TRBJ2-6	NA	TGTGCCAGCAGCTTACGAAGGTCTGGGGCCAACGTCCTGACTTTC	CASSLRRSGANVLTF
TRBV4-1	TRBJ1-3	NA	TGCGCCAGCAGCCAGCAGGGGATCGGAAACACCATATATTTT	CASSQQGIGNTIYF
TRBV7-2	TRBJ1-5	NA	TGTGCCAGCAGCTCAGACCTCGGGGGTCAGCCCCAGCATTTT	CASSSDLGGQPQHF
TRBV10-3	TRBJ2-5	NA	TGTGCCATCAGTGAAAGGTCAACAGAAGAGACCCAGTACTTC	CAISERSTEETQYF
TRBV10-3	TRBJ2-1	NA	TGTGCCATCAGTGCAATCCCCGGGACTGACAATGAGCAGTTCTTC	CAISAIPGTDNEQFF